This T cell receptor (beta chain) was documented in a study of T cells in Graves' hyperthyroidism and ophthalmopathy. Study summary: It was at initial diagnosis, before any treatment, that peripheral blood was collected.

This clonotype was observed many times. Its antigen is not identified. This CDR3 comprises 15 residues. Trimming took off 4 bases at V and 2 bases at J, with 12 bases between the two ends. Amplified TCR beta CDR3 regions derived from RNA transcripts. RT-PCR in the first round (using the HTBI primer set) targeted the TCR CDR3. TCRdb analysed the multiplex PCR reads with MiXCR anew, one entry per CDR3 protein. Of hundreds of thousands of distinct CDR3 sequences listed, 16% are singletons. Study-wide results and caveats: Expanded thyroid clonotypes (above 0.001) were mostly also found in blood.

Hyperthyroidism of Graves' type that showed no ophthalmopathy progression within 18 months was stable. This sample holds PBMCs from around 9.9 ml fresh peripheral blood. The receptor's source is a woman between 18 and 29 years old with Graves' hyperthyroidism. The sample taken for sequencing was blood. The chain combines TRBV12-3 or TRBV12-4 with TRBJ2-1, with D unresolved. DNA for the CDR3: TGTGCCAGCAGTTCCGTCGACGGTGCCTACAATGAGCAGTTCTTC. This sequence encodes CASSSVDGAYNEQFF.